The entry that follows covers one T cell receptor beta chain sequence. The antigen is undetermined. A multiplex PCR was run with 60 Vbeta primers and 13 Jbeta primers. TCRdb's table, derived via immunoSEQ multiplex PCR, lists solely in-frame clones and lacks some. The table counts approximately 140,000 clones; around 1.7% lies in the top ten. The ends were cut back, 1 base at V and 5 bases at J, with 19 bases in the middle. Germline V gene data show CDR1 as GTSNPN and CDR2 as SVGIG (reference sequence). The CDR3 runs 16 residues. This record comes from a study of cytomegalovirus exposure and HLA in healthy donors. Study-level information: Most donors, around 81% of approximately 400 genotyped, fell in the Caucasian-associated ancestry cluster.

Regarding the study as a whole: In a later analysis, an Asian-associated ancestry cluster reportedly showed fewer N-insertions than the roughly 730-donor mean. The majority of TCR sequences were rare, yet some public TCRs appeared in many donors.

The chain links TRBV30 to TRBJ2-3, with D possibly TRBD1 on 7 matching bases. The material sequenced was PBMCs. The sequence was obtained from a woman aged 45-60 years in good health and CMV-seronegative. The CDR3 reads CAWSAEGAQGGDTQYF. As DNA, the CDR3 is TGTGCCTGGAGTGCGGAAGGGGCCCAGGGGGGAGATACGCAGTATTTT.